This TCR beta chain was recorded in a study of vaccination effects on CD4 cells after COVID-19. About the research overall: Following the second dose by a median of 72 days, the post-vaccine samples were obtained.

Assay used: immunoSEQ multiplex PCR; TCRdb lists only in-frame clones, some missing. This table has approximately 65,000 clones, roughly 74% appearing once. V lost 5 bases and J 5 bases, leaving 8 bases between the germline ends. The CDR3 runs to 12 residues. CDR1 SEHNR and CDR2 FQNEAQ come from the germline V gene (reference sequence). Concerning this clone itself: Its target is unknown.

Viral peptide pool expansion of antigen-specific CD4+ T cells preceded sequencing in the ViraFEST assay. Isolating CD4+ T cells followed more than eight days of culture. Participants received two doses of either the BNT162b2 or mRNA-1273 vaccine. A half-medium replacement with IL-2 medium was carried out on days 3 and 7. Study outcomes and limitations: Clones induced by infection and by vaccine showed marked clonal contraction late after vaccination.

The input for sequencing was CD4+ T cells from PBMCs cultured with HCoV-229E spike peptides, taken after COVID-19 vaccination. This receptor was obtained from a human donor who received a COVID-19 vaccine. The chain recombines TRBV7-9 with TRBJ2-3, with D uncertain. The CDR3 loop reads CASSQVGDTQYF. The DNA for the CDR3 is TGTGCCAGCAGCCAGGTGGGAGATACGCAGTATTTT.